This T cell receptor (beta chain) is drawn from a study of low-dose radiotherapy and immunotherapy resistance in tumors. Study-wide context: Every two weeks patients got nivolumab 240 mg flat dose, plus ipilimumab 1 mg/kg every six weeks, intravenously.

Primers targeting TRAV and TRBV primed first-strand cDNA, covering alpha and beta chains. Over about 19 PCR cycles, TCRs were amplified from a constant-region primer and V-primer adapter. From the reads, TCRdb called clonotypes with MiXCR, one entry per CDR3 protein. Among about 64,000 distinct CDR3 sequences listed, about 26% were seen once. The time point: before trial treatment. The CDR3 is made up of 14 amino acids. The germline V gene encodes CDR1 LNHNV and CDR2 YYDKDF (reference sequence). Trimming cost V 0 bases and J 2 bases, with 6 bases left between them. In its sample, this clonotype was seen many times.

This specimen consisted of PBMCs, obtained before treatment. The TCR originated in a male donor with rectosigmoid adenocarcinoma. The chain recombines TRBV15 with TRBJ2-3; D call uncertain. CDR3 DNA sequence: TGTGCCACCAGCAGAGATCTGGCCACAGATACGCAGTATTTT. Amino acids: CATSRDLATDTQYF.